The source of this T cell receptor beta chain is a study of OX40 agonist ivuxolimab in advanced cancers. Trimming cost V 3 bases and J 2 bases, with 20 bases left between them. There are 17 residues in the CDR3. Germline CDR1 KGHSH, CDR2 LQKENI. Method: immunoSEQ multiplex PCR; TCRdb's copy keeps in-frame clones and lacks some. The sample consists of 100,000 to 150,000 clones, under 95% of them appearing once. The receptor was derived from an adult with an advanced solid tumor such as melanoma, head and neck, liver or kidney cancer. V is TRBV18 and J is TRBJ2-7, with a weak D call TRBD1 (6 bases). This material consisted of CD4+ or CD8+ T cells sorted from blood, taken in a trial of the OX40 agonist ivuxolimab. CDR3 amino acids: CASSPTPNRVTTYEQYF. In DNA, the CDR3 is TGTGCCAGCTCACCGACCCCTAACAGGGTGACCACCTACGAGCAGTACTTC.